These 3 T cell receptor beta chains originate from one sample sequenced in a study of CD8 T cells in ankylosing spondylitis listed by TCRdb under 2017. Libraries were made using 5' RACE. Data came from an Illumina HiSeq 2500. TCRdb itself trimmed the public reads at Q25 with fastp, ran MiXCR and retained productive beta chains. Every distinct CDR3 protein forms one entry, paired with its most common genes and DNA. The sample contains approximately 300,000 distinct CDR3 sequences, less than 9.5% of them found a single time. Of the sample, approximately 15% is held by the ten largest clones. Antigens for these TCRs are unknown. Overall study outcomes, separate from this receptor: Blood from ankylosing spondylitis patients appeared to be characterized by a TCR beta motif made up of 8 or 9 highly homologous amino acid variants.

Sequencing was done on a sample of blood, either unsorted or a sorted T cell fraction (not recorded which). Receptors originate from a male donor with ankylosing spondylitis.

V usage is TRBV12-3 or TRBV12-4 and J usage is TRBJ1-5; maybe TRBD1 (5 bases). The CDR3 is made up of 15 amino acids. V lost 6 bases and J 3 bases, leaving 15 bases between the germline ends. The CDR3 region is CASSPLRTPNQPQHF. The CDR3 DNA reads TGTGCCAGCAGCCCACTCCGGACACCCAATCAGCCCCAGCATTTT.

This clonotype was observed many times. The V gene is TRBV28, the J gene TRBJ2-1; TRBD1 agrees at 8 bases. This CDR3 is 14 amino acids long. With 2 bases clipped from V and 9 bases from J, the junction kept 6 bases outside the gene matches. Germline CDR1 and CDR2: MDHEN and SYDVKM. CDR3 region: CASSLGQGAGEQFF. The DNA for the CDR3 is TGTGCCAGCAGTTTAGGGCAGGGGGCCGGTGAGCAGTTCTTC.

This clonotype was seen more than once but under ten times. The rearrangement joins TRBV29-1 to TRBJ2-3; D unresolved. Trimming stripped 3 bases from V and 0 bases from J, with 13 bases between. Germline CDR1 and CDR2: SQVTM and ANQGSEA. The CDR3 length is 15 residues. As DNA, the CDR3 is TGCAGCGTTGATAGGGCTGGCGGTAGCACAGATACGCAGTATTTT. Translating it yields CSVDRAGGSTDTQYF.